These 20 T cell receptor beta chains came from one sample sequenced in a study of cytomegalovirus exposure and HLA in healthy donors (dated by TCRdb to about 2017). Library prep was done by the immunoSEQ multiplex PCR assay. Held by TCRdb, this immuneACCESS table contains in-frame sequences only and omits some clones. Under half of the omission traces to an unresolved V gene where checked; the cause of the rest is unknown. The sample yields 90,000 to 130,000 clones; around 95% were counted once. Approximately 0.67% of the sample comes from the top ten. Sequences were obtained from PBMCs. The receptors here all came from a woman between 18 and 29 years old in good health and CMV-seronegative.

The chain employs TRBV28 and TRBJ1-5; 12 positions match TRBD1. The germline gives CDR1 MDHEN, CDR2 SYDVKM. Unmatched junction bases numbered 7, after V lost 3 bases and J lost 4 bases. The CDR3 sequence is 17 residues long. The CDR3 is CASSLTMGQGANQPQHF. Here the CDR3 DNA reads TGTGCCAGCAGTTTGACTATGGGACAGGGGGCAAATCAGCCCCAGCATTTT.

V usage is TRBV7-8 and J usage is TRBJ2-1; tentatively, D is TRBD1 (7 bases). V lost 1 base, J lost 4 bases, and 20 bases lay in between. The germline V gene has CDR1 SGHVS and CDR2 FQNEAQ. This CDR3 has 18 residues. The CDR3 DNA is TGTGCCAGCAGCTTAGGGATGGAGGGGACAGCGATTTACAATGAGCAGTTCTTC. Translated: CASSLGMEGTAIYNEQFF.

This clone came up once. This CDR3 reads CASSQTGTGHNYGYTF. CDR3 DNA sequence: TGCGCCAGCAGCCAAACCGGGACAGGGCACAACTATGGCTACACCTTC. The rearrangement joins TRBV4-1 to TRBJ1-2; 9 positions match TRBD1. The CDR3 covers 16 residues. V was clipped by 2 bases and J by 2 bases; unmatched bases: 6. Germline assignment: CDR1 MGHRA and CDR2 YSYEKL.

The chain carries TRBV28 and TRBJ2-2, with 10 positions matching TRBD1. CDR3 length equals 15 residues. The junction had 4 bases not matched to a gene; V was cut back by 6 bases and J by 3 bases. The germline CDR1 and CDR2 sequences are MDHEN and SYDVKM. Here the CDR3 reads CASRWGQGYTGELFF. CDR3 bases: TGTGCCAGCAGGTGGGGACAGGGGTACACCGGGGAGCTGTTTTTT.

V gene TRBV19 combines with J gene TRBJ2-1; 8 positions match TRBD1. Unmatched junction bases numbered 6, after V lost 1 base and J lost 4 bases. There are 16 residues in the CDR3. The germline V gene has CDR1 LNHDA and CDR2 SQIVND (reference sequence). CDR3 nucleotides: TGTGCCAGTAGTATAGTTGGGGACAGGACATACAATGAGCAGTTCTTC. This encodes CASSIVGDRTYNEQFF.

The chain joins TRBV14 to TRBJ2-5; possibly TRBD1 for D (6 bases). This CDR3 spans 14 amino acids. The V gene's germline CDR1 is SGHDN and CDR2 FVKESK. V dropped 4 bases and J dropped 2 bases, with 11 bases sitting between them. CDR3 protein: CASSRVGQQETQYF. DNA of the CDR3: TGTGCCAGCAGCCGAGTTGGACAGCAAGAGACCCAGTACTTC. Full variable domain (outside the CDR3, taken from reference TRBV14 and TRBJ2-5): EAGVTQFPSHSVIEKGQTVTLRCDPISGHDNLYWYRRVMGKEIKFLLHFVKESKQDESGMPNNRFLAERTGGTYSTLKVQPAELEDSGVYFCASSRVGQQETQYFGPGTRLLVL.

The gene calls are TRBV29-1 and TRBJ2-7, with 7 bases matching TRBD1. With 6 bases clipped from V and 9 bases from J, the junction kept 14 bases outside the gene matches. The CDR3 contains 13 residues. Germline V gene sequence: CDR1 SQVTM, CDR2 ANQGSEA. The CDR3 DNA reads TGCAGCGTCGCCACGGGACAGCTTTTAGGGCAGTACTTC. Its protein is CSVATGQLLGQYF.

The chain employs TRBV5-4 and TRBJ2-6; 7 bases are a match to TRBD1. Trimming took 3 bases from V and 2 from J; bases not matched to a gene: 8. The CDR3 is 17 amino acids. CDR1 SGHNT and CDR2 YYREEE come from the germline V gene (reference sequence). CDR3 sequence reads: CASSSQPGQAGANVLTF. The DNA of the CDR3 is TGTGCCAGCAGCTCCCAACCCGGACAGGCTGGGGCCAACGTCCTGACTTTC.

J is TRBJ1-2 and V is TRBV28; 10 bases line up with TRBD1. The V and J ends lost 5 bases and 8 bases, in that order; junction bases with no gene match: 14. CDR1 and CDR2 (germline): MDHEN, SYDVKM. The CDR3 is 16 residues long. The CDR3 DNA reads TGTGCCAGCAGTCCACCGGCACCCGGGACAGGGGCGGGCTACACCTTC. This sequence encodes CASSPPAPGTGAGYTF.

This chain connects TRBV19 to TRBJ2-3, with 7 bases fitting TRBD1. Germline CDR1 and CDR2: LNHDA and SQIVND (reference sequence). The CDR3 has 14 amino acids. Trimming took 6 bases from V and 3 from J; bases not matched to a gene: 6. CDR3 coding DNA: TGTGCCAGTAGAAGACAGGGTGAAACAGATACGCAGTATTTT. This gives the protein CASRRQGETDTQYF.

This chain links TRBV6-6 with TRBJ2-1; possible D gene TRBD1, 6 bases. The CDR3 is made up of 14 amino acids. Per germline, CDR1 MNHNY and CDR2 SVGAGI (reference sequence). Trimming stripped 4 bases from V and 4 bases from J, with 11 bases between. The CDR3 loop reads CASSSGQTYNEQFF. The CDR3 DNA reads TGTGCCAGCAGTTCCGGACAGACTTACAATGAGCAGTTCTTC.

The rearrangement uses TRBV18 and TRBJ1-2; 9 bases fit TRBD1. Unmatched junction bases numbered 5, after V lost 3 bases and J lost 3 bases. The length of the CDR3 is 15 residues. Germline lookup yields CDR1 KGHSH and CDR2 LQKENI. CDR3: CASSPRQGGYYGYTF. For the CDR3, the DNA is TGTGCCAGCTCACCTCGACAGGGGGGGTACTATGGCTACACCTTC.

The rearrangement links TRBV19 to TRBJ1-5; D possibly corresponds to TRBD1 (5 bases). CDR1 is LNHDA and CDR2 is SQIVND in the germline V gene (reference sequence). The CDR3 contains 14 residues. V was cut by 2 bases and J by 0 bases, with 5 bases left in between. CDR3 in amino acids: CASSIQGSNQPQHF. The CDR3 DNA sequence: TGTGCCAGTAGTATACAGGGTAGCAATCAGCCCCAGCATTTT.

The chain carries TRBV30 and TRBJ1-4, with D possibly TRBD1 on 6 matching bases. This CDR3 contains 18 residues. Per germline, CDR1 GTSNPN and CDR2 SVGIG (reference sequence). Trimming took 5 bases from V and 3 from J, leaving 25 bases between them. In nucleotides, the CDR3 is TGTGCCTGGGGTCCCCGAACCCTCTGGACAGAAGCTAATGAAAAACTGTTTTTT. The encoded protein is CAWGPRTLWTEANEKLFF.

The genes are TRBV4-1 and TRBJ2-7; the D gene is possibly TRBD2 (6 bases). The V end was cut by 1 base, the J end by 3 bases, with 13 bases between. Germline V gene lookup returns CDR1 MGHRA and CDR2 YSYEKL. The CDR3 spans 15 residues. For the CDR3, the DNA is TGCGCCAGCAGCCAAGGGGGGGAAGGAGGCTACGAGCAGTACTTC. It is translated as CASSQGGEGGYEQYF.

The V call is TRBV28, the J call TRBJ1-4; 8 bases are shared with TRBD1. The length of the CDR3 is 16 residues. Trimming at V came to 6 bases and at J to 8 bases, leaving 14 bases not matched to a gene. Germline V gene sequence: CDR1 MDHEN, CDR2 SYDVKM. The CDR3 DNA follows: TGTGCCAGCAGCAACCTCCAGGGGGCGAGGGTCGAAAAACTGTTTTTT. Its protein product is CASSNLQGARVEKLFF.

The table lists this clone with a count of one. V gene TRBV5-1 combines with J gene TRBJ1-1, with 7 positions matching TRBD1. CDR3 length: 14 residues. Germline CDR1 is SGHRS and CDR2 is YFSETQ. Germline trimming cut 2 bases from V and 5 bases from J; bases unmatched to any gene: 6. This CDR3 is CASSLGGGLTEAFF. The CDR3 region has the DNA TGCGCCAGCAGCTTAGGAGGGGGCTTGACTGAAGCTTTCTTT.

The chain has TRBV6-5 and TRBJ1-4, with a weak D call TRBD1 (5 bases). The CDR3 extends over 13 amino acids. Trimming left V 4 bases short and J 8 bases short, with 11 bases between. Germline V gene data show CDR1 as MNHEY and CDR2 as SVGAGI. The DNA for the CDR3 is TGTGCCAGCAGTTTCAGGGATCCCGAAAAACTGTTTTTT. Translating gives CASSFRDPEKLFF.

The V call is TRBV6-6, the J call TRBJ2-5, with D unresolved. This CDR3 is 13 amino acids long. CDR1 and CDR2 (germline): MNHNY, SVGAGI (reference sequence). The germline V and J ends were trimmed by 2 bases and 2 bases, with 6 bases remaining between them. The CDR3 bases are TGTGCCAGCAGTTACAGAGATCAAGAGACCCAGTACTTC. Its protein product is CASSYRDQETQYF.

In this sample, this clone turned up a few times. This sequence joins TRBV6-1 and TRBJ2-7, with 9 bases lining up with TRBD1. The CDR3 totals 15 residues. V dropped 4 bases and J dropped 6; count of bases not matched to a gene: 10. Per germline, CDR1 MNHNS and CDR2 SASEGT. The CDR3 sequence: CASSVEGTGSGEQYF. CDR3 bases: TGTGCCAGCAGTGTAGAGGGGACAGGGTCGGGCGAGCAGTACTTC.